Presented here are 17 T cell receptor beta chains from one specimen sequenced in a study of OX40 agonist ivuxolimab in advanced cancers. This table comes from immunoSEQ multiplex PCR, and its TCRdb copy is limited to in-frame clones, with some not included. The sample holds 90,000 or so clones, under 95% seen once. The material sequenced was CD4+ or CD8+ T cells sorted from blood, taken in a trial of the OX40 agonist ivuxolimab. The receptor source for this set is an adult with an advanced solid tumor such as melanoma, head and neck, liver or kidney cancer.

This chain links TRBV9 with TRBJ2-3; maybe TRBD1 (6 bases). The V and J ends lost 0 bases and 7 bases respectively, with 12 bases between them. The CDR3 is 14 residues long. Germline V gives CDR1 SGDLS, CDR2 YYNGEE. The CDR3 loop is CASSVGGQANTQYF. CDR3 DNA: TGTGCCAGCAGCGTAGGGGGGCAGGCCAATACGCAGTATTTT.

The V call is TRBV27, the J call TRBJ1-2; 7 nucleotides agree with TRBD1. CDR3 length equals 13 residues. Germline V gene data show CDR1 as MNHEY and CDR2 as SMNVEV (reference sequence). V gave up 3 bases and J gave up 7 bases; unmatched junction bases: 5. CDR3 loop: CASSFAGGGGYTF. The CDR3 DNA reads TGTGCCAGCAGTTTCGCAGGGGGTGGTGGCTACACCTTC.

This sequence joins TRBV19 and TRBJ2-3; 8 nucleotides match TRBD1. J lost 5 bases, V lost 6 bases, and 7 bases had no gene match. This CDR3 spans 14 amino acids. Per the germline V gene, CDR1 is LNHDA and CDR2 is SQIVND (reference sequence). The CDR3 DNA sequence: TGTGCCAGTAGCCAGGGGGCCGGGGGAGATACGCAGTATTTT. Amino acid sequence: CASSQGAGGDTQYF.

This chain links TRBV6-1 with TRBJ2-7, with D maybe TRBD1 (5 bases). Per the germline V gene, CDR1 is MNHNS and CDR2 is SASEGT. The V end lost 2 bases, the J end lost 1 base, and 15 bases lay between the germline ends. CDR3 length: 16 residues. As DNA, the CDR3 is TGTGCCAGCAGTGAACTGGCAGGGATGGTTTCCTACGAGCAGTACTTC. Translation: CASSELAGMVSYEQYF.

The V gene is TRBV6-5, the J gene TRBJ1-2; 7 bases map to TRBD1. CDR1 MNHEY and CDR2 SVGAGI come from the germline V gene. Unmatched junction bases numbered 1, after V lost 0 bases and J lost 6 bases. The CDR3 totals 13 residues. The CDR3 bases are TGTGCCAGCAGTTACTCAGGGGGCCATGGCTACACCTTC. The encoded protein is CASSYSGGHGYTF.

The CDR3 bases are TGTGCCAGCAGACGTGACAGGGATGGATCCTACAATGAGCAGTTCTTC. Residues: CASRRDRDGSYNEQFF. This chain joins TRBV27 and TRBJ2-1; TRBD1 matches 7 bases. Trimming at V came to 6 bases and at J to 1 base, leaving 9 bases not matched to a gene. The CDR3 runs 16 residues. The germline V gene encodes CDR1 MNHEY and CDR2 SMNVEV (reference sequence).

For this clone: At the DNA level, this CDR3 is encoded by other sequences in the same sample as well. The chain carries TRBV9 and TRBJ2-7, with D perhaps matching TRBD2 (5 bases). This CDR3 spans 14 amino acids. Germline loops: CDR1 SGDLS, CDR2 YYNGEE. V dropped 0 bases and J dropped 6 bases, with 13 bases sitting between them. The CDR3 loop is CASSVEAEAVEQYF. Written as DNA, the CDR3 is TGTGCCAGCAGCGTAGAAGCGGAGGCTGTCGAGCAGTACTTC.

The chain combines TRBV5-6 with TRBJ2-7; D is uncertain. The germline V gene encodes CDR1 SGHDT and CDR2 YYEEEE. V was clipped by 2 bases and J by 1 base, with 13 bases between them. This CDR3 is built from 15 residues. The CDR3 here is CASSLGHAMSYEQYF. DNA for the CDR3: TGTGCCAGCAGCTTAGGCCATGCTATGTCCTACGAGCAGTACTTC.

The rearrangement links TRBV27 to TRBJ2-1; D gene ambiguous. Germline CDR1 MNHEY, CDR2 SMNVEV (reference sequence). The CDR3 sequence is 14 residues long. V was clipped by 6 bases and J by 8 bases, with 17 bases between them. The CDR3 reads CASSPIPIRDEQFF. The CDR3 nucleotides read TGTGCCAGCAGCCCCATACCGATCCGGGATGAGCAGTTCTTC.

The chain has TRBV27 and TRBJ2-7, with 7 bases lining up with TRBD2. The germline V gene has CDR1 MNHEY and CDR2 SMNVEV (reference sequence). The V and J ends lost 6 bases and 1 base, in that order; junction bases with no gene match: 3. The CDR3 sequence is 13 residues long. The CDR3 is CASSAGESYEQYF. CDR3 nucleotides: TGTGCCAGCAGCGCGGGAGAGTCCTACGAGCAGTACTTC.

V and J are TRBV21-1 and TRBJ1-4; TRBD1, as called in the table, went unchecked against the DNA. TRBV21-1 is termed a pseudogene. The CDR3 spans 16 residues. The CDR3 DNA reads TGTGCCAGCAGCAAAGCATCGACAGGGGAGGAGGAAAAACTGTTTTTT. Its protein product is CASSKASTGEEEKLFF.

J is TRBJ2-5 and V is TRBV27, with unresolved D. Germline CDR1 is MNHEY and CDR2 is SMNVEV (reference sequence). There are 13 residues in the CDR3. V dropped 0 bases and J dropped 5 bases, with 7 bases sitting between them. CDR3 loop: CASSLSAWETQYF. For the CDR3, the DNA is TGTGCCAGCAGTTTATCGGCCTGGGAGACCCAGTACTTC.

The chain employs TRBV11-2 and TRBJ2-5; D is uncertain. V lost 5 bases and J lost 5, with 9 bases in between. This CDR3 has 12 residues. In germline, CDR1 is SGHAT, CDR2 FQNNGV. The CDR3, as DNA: TGTGCCAGCAGCGAACTTTACGAGACCCAGTACTTC. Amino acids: CASSELYETQYF.

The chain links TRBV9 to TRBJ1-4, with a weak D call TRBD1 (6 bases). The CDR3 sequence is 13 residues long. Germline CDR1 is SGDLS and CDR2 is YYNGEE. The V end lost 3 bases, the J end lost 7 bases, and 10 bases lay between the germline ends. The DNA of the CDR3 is TGTGCCAGCAGCGGCGGGGGCAGTGAAAAACTGTTTTTT. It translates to CASSGGGSEKLFF.

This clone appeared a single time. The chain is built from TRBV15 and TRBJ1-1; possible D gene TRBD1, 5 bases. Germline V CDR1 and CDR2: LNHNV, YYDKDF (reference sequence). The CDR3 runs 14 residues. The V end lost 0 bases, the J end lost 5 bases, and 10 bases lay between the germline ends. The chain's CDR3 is CATSRDLGVTEAFF. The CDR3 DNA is TGTGCCACCAGCAGAGATCTGGGGGTTACTGAAGCTTTCTTT.

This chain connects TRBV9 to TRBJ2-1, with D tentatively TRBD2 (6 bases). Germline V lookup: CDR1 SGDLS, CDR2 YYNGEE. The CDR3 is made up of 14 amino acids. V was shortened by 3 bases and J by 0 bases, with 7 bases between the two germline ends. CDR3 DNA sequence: TGTGCCAGCAGCGGCGGGGACTCCTACAATGAGCAGTTCTTC. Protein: CASSGGDSYNEQFF.

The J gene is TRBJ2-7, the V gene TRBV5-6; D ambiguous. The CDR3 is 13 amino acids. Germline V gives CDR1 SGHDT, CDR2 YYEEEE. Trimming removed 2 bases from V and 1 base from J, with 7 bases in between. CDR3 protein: CASSFPGSYEQYF. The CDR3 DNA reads TGTGCCAGCAGCTTTCCCGGATCCTACGAGCAGTACTTC.